This TCR beta chain was recovered during a study of OX40 agonist ivuxolimab in advanced cancers. Study information: At 65% to 85% male, the cohort had a mean age of 60 years, ranging from 23 to 79. People who had prior anti-PD-1, anti-PD-L1 or anti-CTLA-4 therapy could take part, and around 40% had some.

The length of the CDR3 is 16 residues. CDR1 and CDR2 from the germline V gene are MNHEY and SVGAGI. Losses at the gene ends were 2 bases for V and 2 bases for J; bases not matched to a gene: 5. This clone appeared once. Generated by immunoSEQ multiplex PCR, the TCRdb table keeps only in-frame clones and is missing some. There are roughly 86,000 clones in the sample; more than 90% occur only once, and approximately 0.69% lies in the top ten. The sequence came from an adult with an advanced solid tumor such as melanoma, head and neck, liver or kidney cancer. V gene TRBV6-5 combines with J gene TRBJ2-1; 8 bases align to TRBD1. Sequencing was performed on CD4+ or CD8+ T cells sorted from blood, taken in a trial of the OX40 agonist ivuxolimab. The CDR3 protein is CASSYDRGRTYNEQFF. The CDR3 DNA sequence: TGTGCCAGCAGTTACGACAGGGGAAGGACCTACAATGAGCAGTTCTTC.